The present T cell receptor (beta chain) was sequenced within a study of T-cell memory formation after mild COVID-19. Looking at the study overall: TCR clustering was largely donor specific. Study conclusions and caveats: Mainly CM and EM harbored the contracting CD4+ clones; mainly EMRA harbored the CD8+ ones. Among clones contracting day 15 to 85, CD4/CD8 was balanced, whereas later expanders leaned CD4+.

This clonotype was counted a few times. Its cognate antigen is unknown. 5'RACE with constant-segment primers yielded barcoded, UMI-tagged TCR alpha and TCR beta cDNA libraries. TCRdb called the 5' RACE reads again in MiXCR, with one record for every CDR3 protein. The profile covers fewer than 150,000 distinct CDR3 sequences, with 13% to 15% appearing a single time and about 30% taken by the ten largest. The TCR sequence derives from an adult woman who had mild COVID-19 (a few samples of this study predate the infection). Cell type and time point are not known. Material: PBMCs or a T cell subset sorted from them (not recorded which).

DNA of the CDR3: TGCGCCAGCAGCTCGACGACAGCCCGTTCCCTCCACTTT. Its translation is CASSSTTARSLHF. The chain is built from TRBV5-1 and TRBJ1-6; perhaps TRBD1 as D (5 bases). Trimming stripped 3 bases from V and 14 bases from J, with 15 bases between. CDR3 length equals 13 residues. Germline V gene data show CDR1 as SGHRS and CDR2 as YFSETQ.